This is a list of T cell receptor beta chains from one sample in a study of T cells in narcolepsy. Sequencing was performed with immunoSEQ multiplex PCR; in TCRdb, only in-frame clones are kept and a portion is missing. This table has more than 8,000 clones, roughly 77% appearing once. Source material: CD45RA- memory CD8+ T cells from PBMCs. The receptors originated from a human donor with narcolepsy. The CDR3 runs from the conserved cysteine through the conserved F or W. The D gene is left open where the match is weak.

DNA | CDR3 | J | D | V
TGCGCCAGCAGCCAAGATAGTCTCGGGGAAAGCTCCTACGAGCAGTACTTC | CASSQDSLGESSYEQYF | TRBJ2-7 | . | TRBV4-3
TGCGCCAGCAGCCGACTAGCGGGAACCTACGAGCAGTACTTC | CASSRLAGTYEQYF | TRBJ2-7 | TRBD2 | TRBV4-1
TGTGCCAGCAGTATGATAGCGGGATTCCAAGAGACCCAGTACTTC | CASSMIAGFQETQYF | TRBJ2-5 | TRBD2 | TRBV27
TGTGCCAGTAGTTCCTGGACAGGGGTGGGCACCGGGGAGCTGTTTTTT | CASSSWTGVGTGELFF | TRBJ2-2 | TRBD1 | TRBV19
TGTGCCAGCAGCTCCCCCGGACAGCCCCTTAACTTT | CASSSPGQPLNF | TRBJ1-6 | . | TRBV11-2
TGTGCCAGCAGCTTGGCCTACAGGGGGCGCGAAGGTACTGAAGCTTTCTTT | CASSLAYRGREGTEAFF | TRBJ1-1 | TRBD1 | TRBV5-6
TGCGCCAGCAGCCCTCCCGGTGGTTACACCGGGGAGCTGTTTTTT | CASSPPGGYTGELFF | TRBJ2-2 | . | TRBV4-1
TGTGCCAGCAGTCCGGACAGGGTAACAGATACGCAGTATTTT | CASSPDRVTDTQYF | TRBJ2-3 | TRBD1 | TRBV27
TGTCCACCCAAAGTGTGGGGGACTCCCTCCTACGAGCAGTACTTC | CPPKVWGTPSYEQYF | TRBJ2-7 | . | TRBV25-1
TGTGCCAGCAGTTCCCTGACAGGGAACAATGAGCAGTTCTTC | CASSSLTGNNEQFF | TRBJ2-1 | TRBD1 | TRBV27
TGCGCCAGCAGCCAAGATTCTCTAGCGGGGGACAATGAGCAGTTCTTC | CASSQDSLAGDNEQFF | TRBJ2-1 | TRBD2 | TRBV4-3